One TCR beta chain is described in this entry. Its antigen remains unidentified. No per-base quality is available; no much larger clone lies one base away. This sample was taken from a study of blood T cell repertoires in COVID-19 (dated by TCRdb to the early 2020s). Context from the whole study: The collaborator samples originated in the United States, Italy and Spain and spanned the acute and convalescent phases of COVID-19. The material from the prospective study consisted of cDNA or gDNA derived from T cells, B-cell-depleted T cells, or PBMCs. The dataset comprised deeply sampled blood TCRbeta repertoires from subjects exposed to, actively infected with, or recovered from COVID-19. The repertoires were released in a freely available public database meant as a resource for research on the immune response to SARS-CoV-2. Samples were obtained from the ongoing ImmuneRACE study (first 160 participants) and from some 1,200 subjects provided by 6 global collaborators. The sample metadata nearly always contained a de-identified subject ID, COVID-19 status, age in years and sex. Where HLA class I and class II types were available, the types were taken from metadata supplied by the sample provider, not from assay-based typing. Summary of the overall study and its limitations: The quantity of clinical and demographic metadata differed by source and by participant and was supplied without curation.

Via the germline V gene, CDR1 is SGDLS and CDR2 YYNGEE. Including the terminal cysteine and phenylalanine, the CDR3 comprises 15 residues. Here the CDR3 DNA is all that survives: 45 bases in frame from base 1. Compared with germline, V lacks 3 bases and J lacks 7 bases; bases without a gene match: 4. TCRbeta CDR3 regions were amplified from genomic DNA by means of the immunoSEQ Assay, a bias-controlled multiplex PCR. The study's processing was this. Nucleated cell counts per sample were estimated from amplification of reference gene primers within the assay. Sequence reads were collapsed and filtered to measure the absolute abundance of every unique TCRbeta CDR3 rearrangement. Productive Simpson clonality was computed per sample as the square root of Simpson's diversity index over productive rearrangements. TCRdb mirrors the immuneACCESS table, restricted to in-frame sequences. Some clones are absent from its copies; in checked studies, under half trace to an unresolved V gene, and the reason for the others is unknown. The V and J calls and clone size come from that table; D and trimming were worked out from the DNA. This sample holds 57,000 or so clones; about 70% were observed only once. The top ten constitute 22% of the sample.

The collaborating institutions used their own protocols to collect whole blood in K2EDTA tubes. Collaborator samples were shipped for TCRbeta analysis as frozen whole blood, isolated PBMCs, or DNA extracted from either sample type. The receptor comes from a man aged 50 to 60 with active or convalescent COVID-19. Sequencing was performed on peripheral blood. This sequence uses TRBV9 and TRBJ2-2; 12 central bases correspond to TRBD2. DNA sequence: TGTGCCAGCAGCGGACTAGCGGGAGTGGGCGGGGAGCTGTTTTTT. This sequence encodes CASSGLAGVGGELFF.